This T cell receptor beta chain was identified during a study of multiple sclerosis patients with progressive multifocal leukoencephalopathy. General study results and limits: Findings may reflect JC virus infection or just general immunocompromise. Less diverse TRB repertoires were suggested in most PML patients.

Time point of the sample: before natalizumab initiation. The assay was run at survey level. Sequencing was performed with immunoSEQ multiplex PCR; in TCRdb, only in-frame clones are kept and a portion is missing. Of roughly 30,000 clones in the sample, 89% were seen once. CDR3 size: 14 residues. CDR1 and CDR2 (germline): SGHVS, FQNEAQ. The germline V and J ends were trimmed by 5 bases and 4 bases, with 11 bases remaining between them. This clone has a handful of counts. Its antigen remains unknown. Sequenced: PBMCs. The receptor comes from a human donor with multiple sclerosis. The rearrangement uses TRBV7-8 and TRBJ2-2, with D perhaps matching TRBD1 (6 bases). CDR3 nucleotides: TGTGCCAGCAGCCCCCGGACAGCCACCGGGGAGCTGTTTTTT. It codes for CASSPRTATGELFF.